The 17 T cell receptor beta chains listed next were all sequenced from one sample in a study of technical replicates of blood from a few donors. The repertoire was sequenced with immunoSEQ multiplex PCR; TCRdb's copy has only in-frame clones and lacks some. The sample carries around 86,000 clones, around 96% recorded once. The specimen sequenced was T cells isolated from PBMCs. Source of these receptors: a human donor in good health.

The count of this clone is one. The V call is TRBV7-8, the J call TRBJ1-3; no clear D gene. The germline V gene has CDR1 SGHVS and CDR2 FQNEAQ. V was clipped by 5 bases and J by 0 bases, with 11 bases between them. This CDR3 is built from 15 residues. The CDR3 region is CASSPGISSGNTIYF. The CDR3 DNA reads TGTGCCAGCAGCCCAGGCATCAGCTCTGGAAACACCATATATTTT.

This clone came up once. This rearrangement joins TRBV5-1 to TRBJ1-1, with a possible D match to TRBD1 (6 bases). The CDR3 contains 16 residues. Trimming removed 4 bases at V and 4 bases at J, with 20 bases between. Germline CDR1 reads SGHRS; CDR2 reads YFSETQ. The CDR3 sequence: CASSAGRGGESTEAFF. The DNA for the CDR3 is TGCGCCAGCAGCGCGGGGCGGGGGGGCGAGAGCACTGAAGCTTTCTTT.

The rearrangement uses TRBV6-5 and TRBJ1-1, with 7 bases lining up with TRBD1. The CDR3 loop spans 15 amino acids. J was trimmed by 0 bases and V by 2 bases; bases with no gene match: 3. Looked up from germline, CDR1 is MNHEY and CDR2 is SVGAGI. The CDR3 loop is CASSYLGQVNTEAFF. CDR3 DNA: TGTGCCAGCAGTTACCTAGGACAGGTGAACACTGAAGCTTTCTTT.

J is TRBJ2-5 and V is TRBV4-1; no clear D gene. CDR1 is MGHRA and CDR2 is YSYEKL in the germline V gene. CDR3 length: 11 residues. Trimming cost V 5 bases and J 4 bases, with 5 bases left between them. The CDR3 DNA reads TGCGCCAGCAGCACGGTAGAGACCCAGTACTTC. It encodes CASSTVETQYF.

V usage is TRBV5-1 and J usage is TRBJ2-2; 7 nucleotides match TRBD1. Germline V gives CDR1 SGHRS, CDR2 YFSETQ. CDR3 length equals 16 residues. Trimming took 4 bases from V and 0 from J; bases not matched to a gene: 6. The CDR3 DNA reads TGCGCCAGCAGCCCGGGGACAGCATCGAACACCGGGGAGCTGTTTTTT. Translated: CASSPGTASNTGELFF.

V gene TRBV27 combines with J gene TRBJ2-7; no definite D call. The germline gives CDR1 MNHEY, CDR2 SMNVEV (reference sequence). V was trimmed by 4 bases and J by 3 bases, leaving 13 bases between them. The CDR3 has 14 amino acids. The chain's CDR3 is CASSSYREYYEQYF. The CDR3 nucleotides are TGTGCCAGCAGTTCCTACAGAGAGTACTACGAGCAGTACTTC.

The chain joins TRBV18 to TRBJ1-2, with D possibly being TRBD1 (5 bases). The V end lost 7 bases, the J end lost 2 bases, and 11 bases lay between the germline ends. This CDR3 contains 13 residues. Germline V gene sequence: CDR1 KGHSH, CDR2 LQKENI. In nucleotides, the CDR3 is TGTGCCAGCTACAGGAGCCCGAACTATGGCTACACCTTC. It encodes CASYRSPNYGYTF.

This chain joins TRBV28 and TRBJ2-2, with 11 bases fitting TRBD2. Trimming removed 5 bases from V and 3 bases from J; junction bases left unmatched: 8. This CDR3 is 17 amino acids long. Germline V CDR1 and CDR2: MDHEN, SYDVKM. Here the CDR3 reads CASSPETSGMYTGELFF. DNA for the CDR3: TGTGCCAGCAGTCCAGAGACTAGCGGGATGTACACCGGGGAGCTGTTTTTT.

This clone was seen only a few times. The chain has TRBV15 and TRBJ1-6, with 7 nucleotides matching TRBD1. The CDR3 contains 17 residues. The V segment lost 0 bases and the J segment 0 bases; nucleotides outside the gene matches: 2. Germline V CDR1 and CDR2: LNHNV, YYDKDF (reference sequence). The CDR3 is CATSRDQGDSYNSPLHF. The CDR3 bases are TGTGCCACCAGCAGAGATCAGGGGGACTCCTATAATTCACCCCTCCACTTT.

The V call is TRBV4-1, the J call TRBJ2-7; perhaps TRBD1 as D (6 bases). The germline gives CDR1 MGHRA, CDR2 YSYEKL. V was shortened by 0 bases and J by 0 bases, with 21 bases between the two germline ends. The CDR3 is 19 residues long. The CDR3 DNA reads TGCGCCAGCAGCCAAGATTACGAGGTCAGGGGCACTGGCTCCTACGAGCAGTACTTC. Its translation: CASSQDYEVRGTGSYEQYF.

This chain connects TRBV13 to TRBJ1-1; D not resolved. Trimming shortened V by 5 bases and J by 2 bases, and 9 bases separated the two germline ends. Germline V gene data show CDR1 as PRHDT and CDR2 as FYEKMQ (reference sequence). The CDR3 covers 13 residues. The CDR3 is CASSRRGNTEAFF. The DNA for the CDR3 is TGTGCCAGCAGCCGCCGGGGAAACACTGAAGCTTTCTTT.

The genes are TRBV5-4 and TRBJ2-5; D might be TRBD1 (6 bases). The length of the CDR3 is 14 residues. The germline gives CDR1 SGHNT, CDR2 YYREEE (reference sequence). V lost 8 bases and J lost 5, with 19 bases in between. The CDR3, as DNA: TGTGCCAGTAGACAGGCCGGGCCTGTCGAGACCCAGTACTTC. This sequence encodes CASRQAGPVETQYF.

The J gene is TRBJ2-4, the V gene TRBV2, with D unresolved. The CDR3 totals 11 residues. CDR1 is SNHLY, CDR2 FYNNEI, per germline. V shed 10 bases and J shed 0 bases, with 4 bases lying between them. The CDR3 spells CAILAKNIQYF. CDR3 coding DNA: TGTGCCATACTAGCCAAAAACATTCAGTACTTC.

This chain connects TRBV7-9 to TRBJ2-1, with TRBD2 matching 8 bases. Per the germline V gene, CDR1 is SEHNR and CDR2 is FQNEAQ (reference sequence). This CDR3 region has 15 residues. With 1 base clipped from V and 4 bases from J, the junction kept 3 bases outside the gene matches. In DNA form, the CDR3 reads TGTGCCAGCAGCTTAGGGGGACTAGGTTACAATGAGCAGTTCTTC. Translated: CASSLGGLGYNEQFF.

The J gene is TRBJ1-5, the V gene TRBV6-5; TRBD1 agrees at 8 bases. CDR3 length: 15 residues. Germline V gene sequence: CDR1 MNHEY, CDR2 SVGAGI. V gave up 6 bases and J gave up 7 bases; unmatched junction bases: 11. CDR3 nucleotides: TGTGCCAGCAGCCAAGACAGGGGCGGCAGGCAGCCCCAGCATTTT. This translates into CASSQDRGGRQPQHF.

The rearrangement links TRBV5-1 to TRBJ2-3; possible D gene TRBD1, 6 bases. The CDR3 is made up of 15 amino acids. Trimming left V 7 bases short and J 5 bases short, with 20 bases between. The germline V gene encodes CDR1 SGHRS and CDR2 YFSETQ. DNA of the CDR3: TGCGCCAGCCGTGGTCTTGGGGGCGCAGGAGATACGCAGTATTTT. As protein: CASRGLGGAGDTQYF.

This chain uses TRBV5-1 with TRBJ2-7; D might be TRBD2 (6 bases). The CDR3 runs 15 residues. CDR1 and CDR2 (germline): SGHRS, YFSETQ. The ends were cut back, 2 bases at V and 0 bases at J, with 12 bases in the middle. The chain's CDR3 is CASSFSGRSSYEQYF. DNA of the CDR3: TGCGCCAGCAGCTTTAGCGGTCGAAGCTCCTACGAGCAGTACTTC.